This entry describes one TCR beta chain. The method was immunoSEQ multiplex PCR; TCRdb's version includes in-frame clones alone and lacks a portion of them. The sample lists 52,000 or so clones, 86% occurring once. Germline CDR1 is GTSNPN and CDR2 is SVGIG (reference sequence). The CDR3 is 13 amino acids. Between the trimmed V and J ends, which lost 6 bases and 5 bases, there was a span of 16 bases. The data were taken from a study of T cells in localized non-small cell lung cancer. The specimen was peripheral blood, collected before any cancer treatment. This rearrangement joins TRBV30 to TRBJ1-2; tentatively, D is TRBD1 (6 bases). The origin of this receptor is a male donor aged 60 or over with stage III squamous cell lung carcinoma. The CDR3 DNA sequence: TGTGCCTGTCTTGGACAGAGGGGGTATGGCTACACCTTC. It is translated as CACLGQRGYGYTF.